The 7 T cell receptor beta chains in this list originate from one sample, sequenced in a study of blood T cell repertoires in COVID-19. Profiled with immunoSEQ multiplex PCR; TCRdb holds only in-frame clones, not every one. This sample has approximately 250,000 clones, with about 89% found just once. Sequenced: peripheral blood. The receptors here all came from a man aged 35 to 55 with active or convalescent COVID-19.

The chain couples TRBV28 to TRBJ1-2; possible D gene TRBD1, 6 bases. The CDR3 has 14 residues. Per germline, CDR1 MDHEN and CDR2 SYDVKM. V was trimmed by 4 bases and J by 4 bases, leaving 13 bases between them. The CDR3 nucleotides read TGTGCCAGCAGTTCATCAGGGGTCGTCTATGGCTACACCTTC. This codes for CASSSSGVVYGYTF.

This clone was recorded only once. A read error may produce the germline difference seen at one junction end. The chain links TRBV28 to TRBJ1-2, with D hard to call. Per the germline V gene, CDR1 is MDHEN and CDR2 is SYDVKM. This CDR3 has 13 amino acids. The CDR3 region is CASSLWAGDGYTF. Here the CDR3 DNA reads TGTGCCAGCAGCTTATGGGCGGGAGATGGCTACACCTTC.

V usage is TRBV7-9 and J usage is TRBJ2-3; D remains ambiguous. From germline, CDR1 is SEHNR and CDR2 FQNEAQ (reference sequence). The ends were cut back, 1 base at V and 11 bases at J, with 13 bases in the middle. CDR3 length: 13 residues. This CDR3 reads CASSLDPQTEQYF. The CDR3 DNA is TGTGCCAGCAGCTTAGATCCACAGACGGAGCAGTATTTT.

The V gene is TRBV6-5, the J gene TRBJ1-3; D not resolved. V lost 5 bases and J lost 2, with 13 bases in between. This CDR3 has 15 amino acids. Germline values: CDR1 MNHEY, CDR2 SVGAGI. CDR3 protein: CASSPYDGAGNTIYF. The CDR3 DNA reads TGTGCCAGCAGTCCTTACGACGGAGCTGGAAACACCATATATTTT.

J is TRBJ2-1 and V is TRBV18; TRBD2 matches at 8 bases. V dropped 6 bases and J dropped 9; count of bases not matched to a gene: 13. Germline CDR1 and CDR2: KGHSH and LQKENI. The CDR3 covers 15 residues. In nucleotides, the CDR3 is TGTGCCAGCTCGACCGGGACTAGTAGTCCCCGTGAGCAGTTCTTC. It yields the protein CASSTGTSSPREQFF.

The V and J genes are TRBV25-1 and TRBJ1-1; TRBD1 matches 12 bases. The junction had 4 bases not matched to a gene; V was cut back by 2 bases and J by 6 bases. The CDR3 contains 15 residues. The V gene's germline CDR1 is MGHDK and CDR2 SYGVNS. The CDR3 coding sequence is TGTGCCAGCAGTGAACCGGGACAGGGGGCGTCTGAAGCTTTCTTT. As protein: CASSEPGQGASEAFF.

The chain joins TRBV5-4 to TRBJ2-7; TRBD1 matches at 7 bases. CDR1 is SGHNT and CDR2 is YYREEE in the germline V gene (reference sequence). The V gene end was trimmed by 2 bases and the J gene end by 6 bases; junction bases not matched to a gene: 8. The CDR3 covers 14 residues. The CDR3 coding sequence is TGTGCCAGCAGCTTAAGACAGGGAACTAGCGAGCAGTACTTC. Its protein is CASSLRQGTSEQYF.